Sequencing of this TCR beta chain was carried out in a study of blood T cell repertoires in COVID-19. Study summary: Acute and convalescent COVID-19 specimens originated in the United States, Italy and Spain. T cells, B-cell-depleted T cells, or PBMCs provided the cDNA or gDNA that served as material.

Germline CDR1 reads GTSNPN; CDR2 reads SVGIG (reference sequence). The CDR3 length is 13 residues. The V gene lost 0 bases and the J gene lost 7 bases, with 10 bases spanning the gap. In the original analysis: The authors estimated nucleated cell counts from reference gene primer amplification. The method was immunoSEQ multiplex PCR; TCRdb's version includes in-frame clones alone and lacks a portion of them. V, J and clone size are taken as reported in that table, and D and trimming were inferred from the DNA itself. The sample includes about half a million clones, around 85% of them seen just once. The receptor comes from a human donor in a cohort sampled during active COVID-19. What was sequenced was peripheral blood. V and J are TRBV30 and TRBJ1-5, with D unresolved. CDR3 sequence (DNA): TGTGCCTGGAGTGTGTCCGGCGGACAGCCCCAGCATTTT. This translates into CAWSVSGGQPQHF.